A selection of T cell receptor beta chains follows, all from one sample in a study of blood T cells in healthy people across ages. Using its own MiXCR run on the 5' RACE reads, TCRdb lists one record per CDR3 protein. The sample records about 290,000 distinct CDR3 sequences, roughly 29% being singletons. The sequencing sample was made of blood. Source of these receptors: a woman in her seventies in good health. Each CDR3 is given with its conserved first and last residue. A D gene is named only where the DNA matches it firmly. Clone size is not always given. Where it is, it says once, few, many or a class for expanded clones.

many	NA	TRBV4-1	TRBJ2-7	TGTGCCAGCAGCTTAGGGCAGGGATCCTACGAGCAGTACTTC	CASSLGQGSYEQYF
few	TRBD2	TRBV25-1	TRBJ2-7	TGTGCCAGCAGGGAGCGGGGGAGCTCCTACGAGCAGTACTTC	CASRERGSSYEQYF
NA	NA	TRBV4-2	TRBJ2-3	TGTGCCAGCAGCCAAGATTGGCAGCCCGCAGATACGCAGTATTTT	CASSQDWQPADTQYF
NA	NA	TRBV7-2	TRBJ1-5	TGTGCCAGCAGCTTAGTTGGGACGGCAGCCGGTCAGCCCCAGCATTTT	CASSLVGTAAGQPQHF
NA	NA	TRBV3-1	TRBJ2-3	TGTGCCAGCAGCCGACTGAGACCCGAGGGGACAGATACGCAGTATTTT	CASSRLRPEGTDTQYF
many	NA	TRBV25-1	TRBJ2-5	TGTGCCAGCAGTTGGATCCGGGGGTACCAAGAGACCCAGTACTTC	CASSWIRGYQETQYF
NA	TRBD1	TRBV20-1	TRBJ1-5	TGCAGTGCTAGAGGGACAGGGGGACTGAATCAGCCCCAGCATTTT	CSARGTGGLNQPQHF
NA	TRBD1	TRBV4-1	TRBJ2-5	TGCGCCAGCAGCCAAGGGGACAGGGGGCTAAAGGAAGAGACCCAGTACTTC	CASSQGDRGLKEETQYF
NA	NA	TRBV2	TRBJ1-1	TGTGCCAGCAGCGAATCCCGGGGGGGCGGTCGAAACACTGAAGCTTTCTTT	CASSESRGGGRNTEAFF
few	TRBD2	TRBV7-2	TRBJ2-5	TGTGCCAGCAGCTTAGGGGCGGGAGGTAGAAAGACCCAGTACTTC	CASSLGAGGRKTQYF
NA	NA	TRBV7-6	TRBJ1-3	TGTGCCAGCAGCTTAGAAAGGAGGGAGGTCACCTTTGGAAACACCATATATTTT	CASSLERREVTFGNTIYF
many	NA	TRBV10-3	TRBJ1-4	TGTGCCATCGGTGGGGCCCTCGGTGAAAAACTGTTTTTT	CAIGGALGEKLFF
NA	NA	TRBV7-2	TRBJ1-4	TGTGCCAGCAGCTTAGAACAGAGCACTAATGAAAAACTGTTTTTT	CASSLEQSTNEKLFF
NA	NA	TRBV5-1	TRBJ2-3	TGCGCCAGCAGCCGCTCGGGACAAAGCACAGATACGCAGTATTTT	CASSRSGQSTDTQYF
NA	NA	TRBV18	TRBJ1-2	TGTGCCAGCTCAAACACCATCTCAGGAGAAGGCTACACCTTC	CASSNTISGEGYTF
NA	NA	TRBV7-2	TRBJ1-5	TGTGCCAGCAGCTTAGAGCTCTATAGCAATCAGCCCCAGCATTTT	CASSLELYSNQPQHF
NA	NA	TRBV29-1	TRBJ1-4	TGCAGCGTTGTCTATGAGGAGGAGCGCGAAAAACTGTTTTTT	CSVVYEEEREKLFF
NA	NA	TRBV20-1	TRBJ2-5	TGCAGTGCTAGAGGGGGGGCAGGGTTTCTATTTGGGACCCAGCACTTC	CSARGGAGFLFGTQHF
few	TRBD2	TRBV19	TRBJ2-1	TGTGCCAGTAGTGCCGTTGGTGGACTAGCAGCGTTGGGGGCCATCTACAATGAGCAGTTCTTC	CASSAVGGLAALGAIYNEQFF
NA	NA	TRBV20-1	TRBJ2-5	TGCAGTGCTAGAGATCTTAATGGGATAGAGACCCAGTACTTC	CSARDLNGIETQYF
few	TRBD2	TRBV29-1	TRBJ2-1	TGCAGCGTTCCGGGACTAGCGTACAATGAGCAGTTCTTC	CSVPGLAYNEQFF
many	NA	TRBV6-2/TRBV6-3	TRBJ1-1	TGTGCCAGCAGTTACTATTCCACTGAAGCTTTCTTT	CASSYYSTEAFF
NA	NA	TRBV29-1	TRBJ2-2	TGCAGCGCTATGGAGACCGGGGAGCTGTTTTTT	CSAMETGELFF